Below, one TCR beta chain is given with its context. Its antigen remains unknown. This sample is drawn from a study of shared clonotypes between healthy human individuals. Study-level background: Three CD4 naive, three CD4 memory, two CD8 naive and one CD8 memory plate were used per donor.

With 0 bases removed from V and 4 bases from J, the gap between germline ends came to 12 bases. CDR3 length equals 15 residues. From germline, CDR1 is SGHNT and CDR2 YYREEE (reference sequence). CD4+ cell separation produced CD45RA+ naive and CD45RA-negative memory subsets. In replicate PCRs of sorted subsets, about 200 ng DNA, 29,000 or so T cell genomes, was used. TCRdb's table, derived via immunoSEQ multiplex PCR, lists solely in-frame clones and lacks some. Altogether 600,000 to 750,000 clones are present, 72% being singletons, with the ten largest covering approximately 2%. General study findings and limits: About 4.5% of naive CD4 clonotypes were common to a few donors.

The rearrangement joins TRBV5-4 to TRBJ2-3, with unresolved D. This clonotype was obtained from a woman aged 25 to 39 in good health. Source material: memory CD4+ T cells sorted from blood. Subset given: CD45RA-negative fraction. The CDR3 nucleotides are TGTGCCAGCAGCTTGGCCCGCCTTAGAGCAGATACGCAGTATTTT. Translation: CASSLARLRADTQYF.